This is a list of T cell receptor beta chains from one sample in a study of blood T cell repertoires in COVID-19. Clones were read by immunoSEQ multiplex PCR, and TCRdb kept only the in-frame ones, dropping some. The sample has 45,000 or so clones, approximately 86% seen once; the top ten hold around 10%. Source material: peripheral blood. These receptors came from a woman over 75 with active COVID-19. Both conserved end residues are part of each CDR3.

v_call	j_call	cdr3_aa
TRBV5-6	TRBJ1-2	CASSRNRAWGYTF
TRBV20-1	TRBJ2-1	CSASTSGTGVNEQFF
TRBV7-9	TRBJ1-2	CASSHTGGLGYTF
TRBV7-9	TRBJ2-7	CASSRGGPYEQYF
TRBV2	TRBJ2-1	CAIVPGLSYNEQFF
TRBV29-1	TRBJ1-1	CSVVLFGALNTEAFF
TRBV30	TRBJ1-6	CAWSYNRGESPLHF
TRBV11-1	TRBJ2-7	CASSSPGGGSYEQYF
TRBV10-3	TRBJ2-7	CAISRDGVGEQYF
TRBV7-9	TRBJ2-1	CASSSLRGTSYNEQFF
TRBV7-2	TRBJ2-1	CASSLVADSYNEQFF
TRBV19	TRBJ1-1	CASSLTGLNTEAFF
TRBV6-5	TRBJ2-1	CASKERGALYNEQFF
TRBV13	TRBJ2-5	CASSLRDFAETQYF
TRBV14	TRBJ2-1	CASSRGLAENEQFF
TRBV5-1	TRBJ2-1	CASSPERGSSYNEQFF
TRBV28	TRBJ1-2	CASKEGPGQQDVYTF
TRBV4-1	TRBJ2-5	CASSQVGVNRGRETQYF
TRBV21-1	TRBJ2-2	CASSKDCEGGDAGELFF
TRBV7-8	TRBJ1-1	CASSRQLNTEAFF
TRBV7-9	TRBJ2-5	CASSLYRGQETQYF
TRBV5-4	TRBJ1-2	CASRLTGGGGYTF
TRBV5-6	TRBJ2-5	CASSGTGVGETQYF
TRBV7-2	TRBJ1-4	CASSLSGGATNEKLFF
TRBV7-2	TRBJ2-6	CASSSLGLESGANVLTF
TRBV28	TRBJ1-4	CASTLGGGTGIYSNEKLFF
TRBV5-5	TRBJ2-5	CASSGGRGLETQYF
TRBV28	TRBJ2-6	CASSPPPRQVHSGANVLTF
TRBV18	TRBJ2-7	CASSPTGEPYEQYF
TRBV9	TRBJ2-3	CASSVDSLTDTQYF
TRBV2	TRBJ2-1	CASTDGQGFNEQFF
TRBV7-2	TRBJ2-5	CASSNVRGGETQYF
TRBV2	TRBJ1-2	CARTLGWGQGNYGYTF
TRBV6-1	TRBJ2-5	CASSAQFGQIQETQYF
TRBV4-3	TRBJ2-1	CASSQDTGGEQFF
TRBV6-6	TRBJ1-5	CASSYLLGISNQPQHF
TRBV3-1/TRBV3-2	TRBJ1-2	CASSQPRTGPGYTF
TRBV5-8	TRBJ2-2	CASSFVAVSNTGELFF
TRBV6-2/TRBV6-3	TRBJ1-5	CASSRRGAPYQPQHF
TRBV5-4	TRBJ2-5	CASSFHSGAGETQYF
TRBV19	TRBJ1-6	CASSMRDYNSPLHF
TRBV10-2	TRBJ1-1	CASRVGGPGIAFF
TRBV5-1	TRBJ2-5	CASSLGTGRVQETQYF
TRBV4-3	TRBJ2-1	CASSRLAGVYNEQFF